One sample yielded the 15 T cell receptor beta chains listed below, sequenced in a study of breast tumors, draining lymph nodes, adjacent tissues. The lymph nodes were axillary draining lymph nodes from breast cancer patients. TCRdb re-derived calls from the multiplex PCR reads in MiXCR, one entry per CDR3 protein. The table shows about 130,000 distinct CDR3 sequences, with 21% occurring only once. Material for sequencing was axillary lymph node tissue. Receptors originate from a female donor with breast cancer. Some clones in this sample may be carry-over from other donors' samples.

At least ten counts were recorded for this clonotype. The chain combines TRBV28 with TRBJ2-7; possible D gene TRBD2, 5 bases. This CDR3 contains 14 residues. CDR1 and CDR2 (germline): MDHEN, SYDVKM. V shed 3 bases and J shed 6 bases, with 15 bases lying between them. The CDR3 coding sequence is TGTGCCAGCAGTTTTTTCCCCCCTCGGGGCGAGCAGTACTTC. Translated, it gives CASSFFPPRGEQYF.

The chain has TRBV20-1 and TRBJ2-6; D unresolved. Germline V gene lookup returns CDR1 DFQATT and CDR2 SNEGSKA (reference sequence). Between the trimmed V and J ends, which lost 3 bases and 0 bases, there was a span of 6 bases. This CDR3 spans 14 amino acids. For the CDR3, the DNA is TGCAGTGCTAGGGACGACTCTGGGGCCAACGTCCTGACTTTC. It translates to CSARDDSGANVLTF.

With respect to this clonotype: A much more abundant neighbour one base away suggests this may be a read error. The chain combines TRBV19 with TRBJ2-1; TRBD2 matches at 8 bases. This CDR3 is built from 15 residues. Germline values: CDR1 LNHDA, CDR2 SQIVND (reference sequence). CDR3 nucleotide sequence: TGTGCCAGTAGTATTAGCGGGATCCTATACAATGAGCACTTCTTC. This encodes CASSISGILYNEHFF.

This clonotype was counted many times. The chain joins TRBV4-1 to TRBJ2-1; 7 bases line up with TRBD1. V gave up 4 bases and J gave up 9 bases; unmatched junction bases: 12. CDR1 MGHRA and CDR2 YSYEKL come from the germline V gene. The CDR3 runs 15 residues. The CDR3, as DNA: TGCGCCAGCAGCCCCTGGACAGGCCCTCTTTCTGAGCAGTTCTTC. Translation gives CASSPWTGPLSEQFF.

This clonotype showed up many times. This rearrangement joins TRBV10-2 to TRBJ2-1, with TRBD2 as a possible D gene (5 bases). V lost 10 bases to trimming and J lost 12 bases, with 16 bases between them. CDR1 and CDR2 from the germline V gene are WSHSY and SAAADI. The CDR3 sequence is 11 residues long. The CDR3 DNA follows: TGCGCCACCGGACTGGGTCGTGGGCAGTTCTTC. Residues: CATGLGRGQFF.

This clonotype was seen a handful of times. The chain joins TRBV28 to TRBJ1-4, with D possibly matching TRBD1 (6 bases). CDR1 and CDR2 (germline): MDHEN, SYDVKM. The CDR3 runs to 14 residues. V was clipped by 0 bases and J by 5 bases, with 7 bases between them. The CDR3 spells CASSLWDRNEKLFF. CDR3 sequence (DNA): TGTGCCAGCAGTTTATGGGACAGAAATGAAAAACTGTTTTTT.

This clonotype was seen at least ten times. This sequence joins TRBV7-8 and TRBJ2-7, with D perhaps matching TRBD1 (6 bases). From germline, CDR1 is SGHVS and CDR2 FQNEAQ. This CDR3 has 16 residues. The V end was cut by 0 bases, the J end by 4 bases, with 16 bases between. The CDR3 reads CASSLAGPGAGYEQYF. CDR3 DNA sequence: TGTGCCAGCAGCTTAGCTGGTCCAGGGGCAGGGTACGAGCAGTACTTC.

The V and J genes are TRBV6-5 and TRBJ2-1; 12 bases map to TRBD1. The J segment lost 5 bases and the V segment lost 4 bases, leaving 15 bases of the junction unmatched. This CDR3 is built from 19 residues. Germline V gene lookup returns CDR1 MNHEY and CDR2 SVGAGI. CDR3 region: CASSSGQGARGGLDNEQFF. The CDR3 nucleotides read TGTGCCAGCAGTTCGGGACAGGGGGCGAGAGGGGGATTGGACAATGAGCAGTTCTTC.

The J gene is TRBJ2-5, the V gene TRBV25-1, with TRBD1 identical over 10 bases. With V trimmed by 4 bases and J by 4 bases, 3 bases remained unmatched. The CDR3 has 14 amino acids. Looked up from germline, CDR1 is MGHDK and CDR2 is SYGVNS. The CDR3 coding sequence is TGTGCCAGCAGTGGACAGGGGGCAGGAGAGACCCAGTACTTC. It is translated as CASSGQGAGETQYF. The full variable domain, with the rest looked up from reference TRBV25-1 and TRBJ2-5, is EADIYQTPRYLVIGTGKKITLECSQTMGHDKMYWYQQDPGMELHLIHYSYGVNSTEKGDLSSESTVSRIRTEHFPLTLESARPSHTSQYLCASSGQGAGETQYFGPGTRLLVL.

In its sample, this clonotype was seen many times. The CDR3 nucleotides are TGTGCCAGCAGCTTGTATCGGGACGAAAGGGGCAATGAGCAGTTCTTC. Translated: CASSLYRDERGNEQFF. The chain has TRBV5-6 and TRBJ2-1; D may match TRBD1 or TRBD2 (5 bases each). Germline CDR1 and CDR2: SGHDT and YYEEEE. V lost 1 base and J 6 bases, leaving 17 bases between the germline ends. This CDR3 is 16 amino acids long.

This clonotype was detected ten times or more. The chain has TRBV10-3 and TRBJ1-2; a possible D gene is TRBD1 (6 bases). V was trimmed by 10 bases and J by 3 bases, leaving 18 bases between them. CDR3 length: 14 amino acids. Germline CDR1 ENHRY, CDR2 SYGVKD. In DNA, the CDR3 is TGTGCCACCCGTCCTTCCAGGGGCGACTATGGCTACACCTTC. As protein: CATRPSRGDYGYTF.

This clonotype was counted at least ten times. The rearrangement joins TRBV28 to TRBJ1-4; D uncertain. The CDR3 runs 14 residues. Germline lookup yields CDR1 MDHEN and CDR2 SYDVKM. V was cut by 2 bases and J by 4 bases, with 8 bases left in between. The DNA for the CDR3 is TGTGCCAGCAGTTTAAGGCCCAGTAATGAAAAACTGTTTTTT. Its protein product is CASSLRPSNEKLFF.

This clonotype was recorded at least ten times. This rearrangement joins TRBV7-9 to TRBJ2-6; D gene ambiguous. This CDR3 region has 15 residues. Germline V CDR1 and CDR2: SEHNR, FQNEAQ (reference sequence). V lost 3 bases, J lost 2 bases, and 8 bases lay in between. The CDR3 protein is CASSFGDPGANVLTF. CDR3 coding DNA: TGTGCCAGCAGCTTTGGAGACCCTGGGGCCAACGTCCTGACTTTC. Full variable domain (remainder filled in from reference TRBV7-9 and TRBJ2-6): DTGVSQNPRHKITKRGQNVTFRCDPISEHNRLYWYRQTLGQGPEFLTYFQNEAQLEKSRLLSDRFSAERPKGSFSTLEIQRTEQGDSAMYLCASSFGDPGANVLTFGAGSRLTVL.

This clonotype was counted a single time. With a much larger clone just one base away, this may be a read error. The chain links TRBV7-2 to TRBJ2-6; 9 nucleotides agree with TRBD2. The CDR3 length is 17 residues. Germline lookup yields CDR1 SGHTA and CDR2 FQGNSA. The CDR3 bases are TGTGCCAGCAGCTTAGCTAGCGGGAGCTCTGGGGCCTACGTCCTGACTTTC. This codes for CASSLASGSSGAYVLTF.

Turning to this clonotype: This may come from a read error, since a much larger clone is one base off. This chain uses TRBV10-3 with TRBJ2-3; the match to TRBD2 covers 8 bases. The CDR3 loop spans 15 amino acids. Germline V gives CDR1 ENHRY, CDR2 SYGVKD. CDR3 sequence: CAVSESTSGSLTQYF. The CDR3 DNA reads as TGTGCCGTCAGTGAGTCAACCAGCGGGAGTCTTACGCAGTATTTT.